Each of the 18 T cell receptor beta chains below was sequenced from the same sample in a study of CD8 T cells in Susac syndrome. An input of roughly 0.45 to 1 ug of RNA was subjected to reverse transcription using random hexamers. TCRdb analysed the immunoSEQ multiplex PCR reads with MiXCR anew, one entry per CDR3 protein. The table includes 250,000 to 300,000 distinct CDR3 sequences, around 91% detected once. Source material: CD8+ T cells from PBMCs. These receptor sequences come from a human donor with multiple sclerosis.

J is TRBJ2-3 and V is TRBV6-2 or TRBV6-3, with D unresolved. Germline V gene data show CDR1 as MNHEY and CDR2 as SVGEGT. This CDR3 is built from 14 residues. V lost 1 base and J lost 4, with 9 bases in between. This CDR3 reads CASSYFGGADTQYF. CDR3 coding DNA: TGTGCCAGCAGTTACTTCGGCGGCGCAGATACGCAGTATTTT.

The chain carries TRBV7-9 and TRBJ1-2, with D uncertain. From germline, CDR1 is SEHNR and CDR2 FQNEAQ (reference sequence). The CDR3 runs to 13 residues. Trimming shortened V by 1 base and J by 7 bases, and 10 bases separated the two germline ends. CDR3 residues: CASSLGLTLGYTF. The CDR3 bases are TGTGCCAGCAGCTTAGGTTTGACGCTTGGCTACACCTTC.

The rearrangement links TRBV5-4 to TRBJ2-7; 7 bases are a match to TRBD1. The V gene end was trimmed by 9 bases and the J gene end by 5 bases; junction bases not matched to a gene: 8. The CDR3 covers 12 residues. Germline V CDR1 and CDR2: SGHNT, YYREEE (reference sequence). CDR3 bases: TGTGCCATCAAGACAGGGATCCACGAGCAGTACTTC. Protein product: CAIKTGIHEQYF.

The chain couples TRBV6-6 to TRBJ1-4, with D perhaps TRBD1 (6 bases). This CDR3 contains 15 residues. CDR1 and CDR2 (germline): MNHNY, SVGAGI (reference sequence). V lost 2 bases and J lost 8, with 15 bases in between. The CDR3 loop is CASSYTGATNEKLFF. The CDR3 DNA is TGTGCCAGCAGTTACACGGGGGCGACCAACGAAAAACTGTTTTTT.

The CDR3 protein is CAWSPGDRQPLYAKNIQYF. In nucleotides, the CDR3 is TGTGCCTGGAGTCCTGGGGACCGCCAGCCCCTCTATGCCAAAAACATTCAGTACTTC. The chain couples TRBV30 to TRBJ2-4; D may correspond to TRBD1 or TRBD2 (5 bases each). The CDR3 totals 19 residues. V was shortened by 2 bases and J by 1 base, with 24 bases between the two germline ends. Germline V lookup: CDR1 GTSNPN, CDR2 SVGIG (reference sequence).

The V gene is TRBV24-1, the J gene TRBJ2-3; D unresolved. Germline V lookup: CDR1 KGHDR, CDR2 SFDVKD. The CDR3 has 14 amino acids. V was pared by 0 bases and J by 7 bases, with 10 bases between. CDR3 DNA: TGTGCCACCAGTGATTTGGGCACCCCTTATACGCAGTATTTT. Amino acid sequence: CATSDLGTPYTQYF.

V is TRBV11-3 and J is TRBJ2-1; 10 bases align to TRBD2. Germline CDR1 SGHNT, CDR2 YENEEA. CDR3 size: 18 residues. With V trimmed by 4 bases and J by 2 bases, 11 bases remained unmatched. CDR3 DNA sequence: TGTGCCAGCAGCTCCCCCGGACCTAGCGGGAGCCCCTACAATGAGCAGTTCTTC. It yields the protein CASSSPGPSGSPYNEQFF.

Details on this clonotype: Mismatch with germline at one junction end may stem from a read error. CDR3 bases: TGTGCCAGCAGTTCCCTAGTAGGGGACTTAAAAGAAACCCAGTACTTC. It is translated as CASSSLVGDLKETQYF. The V call is TRBV28, the J call TRBJ2-5; maybe TRBD2 (6 bases). CDR3 size: 16 residues. CDR1 MDHEN and CDR2 SYDVKM come from the germline V gene.

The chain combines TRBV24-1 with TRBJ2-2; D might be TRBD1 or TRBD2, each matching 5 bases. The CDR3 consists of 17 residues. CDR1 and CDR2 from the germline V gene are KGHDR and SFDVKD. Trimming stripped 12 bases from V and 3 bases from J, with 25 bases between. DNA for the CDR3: TGTGCCCCAAGCCCCTTTGTGGGGGAGCGGTACACCGGGGAGCTGTTTTTT. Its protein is CAPSPFVGERYTGELFF.

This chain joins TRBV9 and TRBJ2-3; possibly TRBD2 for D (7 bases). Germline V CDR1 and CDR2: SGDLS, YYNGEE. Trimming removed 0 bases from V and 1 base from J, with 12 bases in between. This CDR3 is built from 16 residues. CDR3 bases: TGTGCCAGCAGCGTAGTAGGGGGGGGCGGCACAGATACGCAGTATTTT. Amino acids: CASSVVGGGGTDTQYF. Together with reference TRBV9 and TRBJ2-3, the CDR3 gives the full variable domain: DSGVTQTPKHLITATGQRVTLRCSPRSGDLSVYWYQQSLDQGLQFLIQYYNGEERAKGNILERFSAQQFPDLHSELNLSSLELGDSALYFCASSVVGGGGTDTQYFGPGTRLTVL.

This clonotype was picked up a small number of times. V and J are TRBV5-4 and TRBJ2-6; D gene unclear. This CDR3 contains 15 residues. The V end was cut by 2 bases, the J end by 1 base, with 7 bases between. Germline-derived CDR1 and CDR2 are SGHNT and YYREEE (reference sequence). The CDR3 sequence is CASSFQGSGANVLTF. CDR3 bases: TGTGCCAGCAGCTTTCAAGGTTCTGGGGCCAACGTCCTGACTTTC.

CDR3 sequence: CAWSAGANQPQHF. CDR3 DNA: TGTGCCTGGAGTGCAGGGGCTAATCAGCCCCAGCATTTT. The rearrangement links TRBV30 to TRBJ1-5, with a tentative D call TRBD1 (6 bases). This CDR3 is 13 amino acids long. The germline V and J ends were trimmed by 1 base and 4 bases, with 8 bases remaining between them. Germline CDR1 and CDR2: GTSNPN and SVGIG (reference sequence).

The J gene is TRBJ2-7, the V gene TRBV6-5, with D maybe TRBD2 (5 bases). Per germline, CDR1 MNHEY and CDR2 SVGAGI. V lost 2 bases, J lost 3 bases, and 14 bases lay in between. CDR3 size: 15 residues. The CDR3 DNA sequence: TGTGCCAGCAGTTACGCGGGTAGCGCTAGCTACGAGCAGTACTTC. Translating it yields CASSYAGSASYEQYF.

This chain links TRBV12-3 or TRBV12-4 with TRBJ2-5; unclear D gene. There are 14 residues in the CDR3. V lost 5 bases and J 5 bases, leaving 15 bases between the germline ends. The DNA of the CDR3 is TGTGCCAGCAGTCCCTTACACCTCGGGGAGACCCAGTACTTC. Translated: CASSPLHLGETQYF.

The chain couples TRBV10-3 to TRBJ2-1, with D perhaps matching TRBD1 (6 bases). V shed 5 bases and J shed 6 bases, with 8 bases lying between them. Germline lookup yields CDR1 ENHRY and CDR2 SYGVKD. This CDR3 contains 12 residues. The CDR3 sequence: CAISSDSNEQFF. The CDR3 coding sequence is TGTGCCATCAGTTCGGACAGCAATGAGCAGTTCTTC.

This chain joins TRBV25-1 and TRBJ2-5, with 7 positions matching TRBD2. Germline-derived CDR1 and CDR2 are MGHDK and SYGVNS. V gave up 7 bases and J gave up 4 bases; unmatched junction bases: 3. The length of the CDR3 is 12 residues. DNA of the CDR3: TGTGCCAGCATCGGGGGGTTAGAGACCCAGTACTTC. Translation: CASIGGLETQYF.

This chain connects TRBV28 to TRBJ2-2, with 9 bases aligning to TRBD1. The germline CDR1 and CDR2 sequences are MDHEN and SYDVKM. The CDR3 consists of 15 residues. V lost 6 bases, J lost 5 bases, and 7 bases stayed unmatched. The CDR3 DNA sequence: TGTGCCAGCAGCTCTAGGGACAGGGTGACCGGGGAGCTGTTTTTT. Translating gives CASSSRDRVTGELFF.

Written as DNA, the CDR3 is TGTGCCAGCAGCGTTCAATCAGGGGCTGGGGCCAACGTCCTGACTTTC. Translation gives CASSVQSGAGANVLTF. The rearrangement links TRBV9 to TRBJ2-6; possible D gene TRBD1, 6 bases. V shed 2 bases and J shed 2 bases, with 11 bases lying between them. CDR1 SGDLS and CDR2 YYNGEE come from the germline V gene. The CDR3 has 16 amino acids.